This TCR beta chain appears in the sequencing data of a study of molecular identifiers for immune sequencing clone quantification. This clonotype occurred many times. MiXCR, run by TCRdb on the PCR reads, gives a single entry per CDR3 protein. The sample has around 94,000 distinct CDR3 sequences; about 35% are singletons. Trimming cost V 4 bases and J 3 bases, with 11 bases left between them. The CDR3 covers 14 residues. The chain couples TRBV12-3 or TRBV12-4 to TRBJ2-3; TRBD1 might be the D (6 bases). What was sequenced was naive CD8+ T cells from blood, with Jurkat cell RNA spiked in. Subset meaning: FACS-sorted CD8+CD4-CCR7+CD45RA+ naive T cells. The sequence was collected from a human donor in good health. Some libraries in this study had Jurkat cell RNA spiked in. CDR3 sequence: CASSSAQGTDTQYF. The CDR3 DNA is TGTGCCAGCAGTTCCGCACAGGGAACAGATACGCAGTATTTT.